This TCR beta chain was recovered during a study of T cells after yellow fever vaccination. Study outcomes and limitations: The booster response re-showed most primary clones: 95% to 96% CD4, about 89% CD8.

The germline V gene has CDR1 SGHTA and CDR2 FQGNSA. This CDR3 contains 15 residues. V was clipped by 5 bases and J by 2 bases; unmatched bases: 4. TCR cDNA, made by 5'RACE template switching, carried an added universal primer site and UMIs. TCRdb itself ran the 5' RACE reads through MiXCR, one entry per CDR3 protein. Seen here are approximately 550,000 distinct CDR3 sequences, about 14% observed once, and the top ten hold about an eighth. On this clonotype: No antigen is known for it.

The sample was PBMCs, taken on the day of the yellow fever booster vaccination. This TCR was recovered from a man aged 25-45 years who received the YFV17D yellow fever vaccine. The chain uses TRBV7-2 and TRBJ2-1; TRBD2 aligns across 9 bases. CDR3 nucleotide sequence: TGTGCCAGCAGCCGAAGCGGGGGGACCTACAATGAGCAGTTCTTC. It is translated as CASSRSGGTYNEQFF.